This T cell receptor (beta chain) was observed in a study of T cell responses to AZD1222 COVID-19 vaccine (dated by TCRdb to about 2021). Looking at the study overall: AZD1222 recipients with second doses at about 4 weeks or about 12 weeks were pooled, because spike-specific TCR depth and breadth did not differ between schedules. TCR sequencing covered 233 trial participants: 207 given two doses of AZD1222 and 26 given two doses of MenACWY control vaccine. Trial participants were enrolled by age into subgroups of 18-55, 56-69 and 70-plus years, and around 140, 26 and 57 TCR-sequenced participants, respectively, were included in these subgroups.

The time point tag for this specimen amounts to: baseline before first vaccination. Samples from vaccinated people were obtained from the UK trials COV001 and COV002, which included a single-blind randomized controlled phase 2/3 trial of AZD1222 (ChAdOx1 nCoV-19) in healthy adults. For TCRbeta chain sequencing, PBMC samples from trial participants were taken at day 0 and at day 28 after the second dose. Paper-wide results and their limitations: Participants were mostly white British, with more females than males. The authors suggested clonal diversity may have been underestimated. Spike-specific TCR breadth and depth rose significantly after two AZD1222 doses compared with day 0 and with MenACWY recipients. CD4 TCRs associated with the vaccine covered the entire spike protein, and the dominant responses were in regions 160-218 and 743-854. Conclusions about previously exposed vaccinees are limited, since just 6 or 7 AZD1222 recipients were seropositive for SARS-CoV-2 at baseline. Nearly half of unique spike-specific TCRs reportedly recognized epitopes outside regions mutated in the B.1.351 and B.1.1.7 variants. In the small 56-69-year group, the increase in depth fell short of significance, most likely because of low power. Because no samples from the day 14 peak response were available, repertoires could be characterized only after the peak T cell response.

The CDR3 regions of human TCRbeta chains were subjected to immunosequencing. Regarding the original processing steps: TCRs in the repertoires were compared against a reference library of SARS-CoV-2-specific TCRs that had been generated with the MIRA antigen-specificity platform. Breadth meant the fraction of unique TCRs that were SARS-CoV-2-associated, whereas depth meant the fraction of total T cells that were SARS-CoV-2-associated. Using the MIRA data, every spike-specific TCR was mapped to the spike region that the TCR reacted to and assigned to either a CD4 or a CD8 class. Log10-transformed breadth and depth values were compared by one-way ANOVA with Sidak's multiple comparisons tests. The clones in this table, taken by TCRdb from immuneACCESS, are in-frame only. Not every clone is retained; where verified, under half of the shortfall comes from an unresolved V gene, and the cause of the rest is unknown. That table furnishes V, J and clone size, whereas the DNA furnished D and trimming. In this sample the table shows roughly 110,000 clones, around 90% of which occur a single time. The top ten clonotypes cover less than 25% of the sample.

A note on this clone: The target of this receptor is not known. The record has no base qualities; no much larger clone is one base away.

The trim is 0 bases for V and 1 base for J, with a gap of 13 bases between the germline ends. The CDR3, cysteine through phenylalanine, is 16 amino acids long. Here the CDR3 DNA is all that survives: 48 bases in frame from base 1. Looking up the germline V gene yields CDR1 SGDLS and CDR2 YYNGEE. The TCR was taken from an adult in good health. The sequencing here drew on peripheral blood, taken on day 0 of AZD1222 vaccination. Rearrangement joined TRBV9 to TRBJ1-1, with the D gene uncertain. This receptor carries the CDR3 CASSVGISVGNTEAFF. Here is the DNA: TGTGCCAGCAGCGTAGGAATATCGGTGGGGAACACTGAAGCTTTCTTT.